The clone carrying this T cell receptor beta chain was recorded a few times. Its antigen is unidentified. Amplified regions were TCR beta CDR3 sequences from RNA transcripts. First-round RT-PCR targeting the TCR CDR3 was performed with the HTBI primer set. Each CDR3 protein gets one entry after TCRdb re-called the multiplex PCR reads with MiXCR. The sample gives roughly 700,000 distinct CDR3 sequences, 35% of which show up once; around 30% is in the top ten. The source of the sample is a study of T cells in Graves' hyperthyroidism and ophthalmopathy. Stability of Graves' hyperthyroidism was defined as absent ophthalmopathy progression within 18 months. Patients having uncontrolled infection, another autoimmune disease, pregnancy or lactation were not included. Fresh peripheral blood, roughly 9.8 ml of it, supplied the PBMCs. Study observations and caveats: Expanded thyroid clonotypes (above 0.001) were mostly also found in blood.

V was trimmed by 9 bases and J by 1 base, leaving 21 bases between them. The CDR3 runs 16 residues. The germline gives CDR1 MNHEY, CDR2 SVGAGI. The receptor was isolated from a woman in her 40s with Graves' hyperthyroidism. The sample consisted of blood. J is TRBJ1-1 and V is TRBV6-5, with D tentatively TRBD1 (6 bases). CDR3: CASYNGGTGPNTEAFF. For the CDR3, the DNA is TGTGCCAGTTATAACGGTGGCACAGGGCCGAACACTGAAGCTTTCTTT.